Below are 5 T cell receptor beta chains sequenced from a single sample in a study of T cells after posttransplantation cyclophosphamide. Sequencing was performed with immunoSEQ multiplex PCR; in TCRdb, only in-frame clones are kept and a portion is missing. This repertoire holds about 7,700 clones, and none appear only once. Treatment was busulfan-fludarabine conditioning, a marrow graft, and cyclophosphamide on days +3 and +4. The material sequenced was PBMCs, taken less than 95 days after allogeneic stem cell transplant with posttransplant cyclophosphamide. These receptors all come from a female patient over 55 who received an allogeneic stem cell transplant from an unrelated donor, was CMV-positive, and had acute GVHD only. A subset of T cells may come from the graft donor.

This clone is termed medium-sized. The chain employs TRBV19 and TRBJ1-3; D might be TRBD1 (5 bases). Germline values: CDR1 LNHDA, CDR2 SQIVND (reference sequence). The CDR3 covers 14 residues. Trimming pared 7 bases from V and 3 bases from J, leaving 13 bases between. The DNA of the CDR3 is TGTGCCAGTACCTCCGACAGACTTGGAAACACCATATATTTT. It yields the protein CASTSDRLGNTIYF.

There are a few counts of this clone. This chain joins TRBV28 and TRBJ1-5; possibly TRBD1 for D (5 bases). The CDR3 is made up of 14 amino acids. V gave up 3 bases and J gave up 3 bases, with 9 bases separating them. Germline CDR1 and CDR2: MDHEN and SYDVKM. CDR3 loop: CASSFQGLNQPQHF. For the CDR3, the DNA is TGTGCCAGCAGTTTCCAGGGCCTCAATCAGCCCCAGCATTTT.

This clone was counted at least ten times. This sequence joins TRBV27 and TRBJ2-7; 8 bases align to TRBD2. V lost 3 bases and J lost 6; bases outside the gene matches: 10. Per the germline V gene, CDR1 is MNHEY and CDR2 is SMNVEV (reference sequence). The CDR3 has 15 amino acids. The CDR3 DNA reads as TGTGCCAGCAGTTTCGGAGCGGGAGTACTAGGCGAGCAGTACTTC. Amino acid sequence: CASSFGAGVLGEQYF.

In this sample, this clone turned up many times. This chain uses TRBV12-5 with TRBJ2-2, with TRBD2 as a possible D gene (6 bases). V lost 7 bases and J lost 4, with 13 bases in between. Germline values: CDR1 LGHNT, CDR2 FRNRAP. The CDR3 runs 14 residues. This chain's CDR3 is CASARDGGTGELFF. CDR3 nucleotides: TGTGCTAGTGCCAGGGACGGGGGCACCGGGGAGCTGTTTTTT. Filled out from reference TRBV12-5 and TRBJ2-2, the complete variable domain reads DARVTQTPRHKVTEMGQEVTMRCQPILGHNTVFWYRQTMMQGLELLAYFRNRAPLDDSGMPKDRFSAEMPDATLATLKIQPSEPRDSAVYFCASARDGGTGELFFGEGSRLTVL.

At least ten counts were recorded for this clone. The rearrangement joins TRBV7-2 to TRBJ2-1; the match to TRBD2 covers 13 bases. The V and J ends lost 1 base and 5 bases, in that order; junction bases with no gene match: 2. The germline V gene encodes CDR1 SGHTA and CDR2 FQGNSA. The CDR3 has 16 residues. This CDR3 is CASSLVGTSGDNEQFF. DNA of the CDR3: TGTGCCAGCAGCTTAGTGGGGACTAGCGGGGACAATGAGCAGTTCTTC.